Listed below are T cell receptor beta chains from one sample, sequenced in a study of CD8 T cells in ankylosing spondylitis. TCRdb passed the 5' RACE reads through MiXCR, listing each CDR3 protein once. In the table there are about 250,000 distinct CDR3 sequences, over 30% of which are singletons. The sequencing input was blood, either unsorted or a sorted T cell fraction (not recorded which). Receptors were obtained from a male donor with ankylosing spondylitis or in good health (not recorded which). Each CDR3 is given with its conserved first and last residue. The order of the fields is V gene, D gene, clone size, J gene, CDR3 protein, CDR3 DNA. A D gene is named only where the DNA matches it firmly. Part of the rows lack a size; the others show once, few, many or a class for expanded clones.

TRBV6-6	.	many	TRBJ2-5	CASSSGRTQYF	TGTGCCAGCAGTTCCGGGAGAACCCAGTACTTC
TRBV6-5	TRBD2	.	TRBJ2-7	CASSYVAGAPGEQYF	TGTGCCAGCAGTTACGTAGCGGGGGCACCCGGCGAGCAGTACTTC
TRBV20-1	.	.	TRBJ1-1	CSAEGLTEAFF	TGCAGTGCTGAAGGGCTTACTGAAGCTTTCTTT
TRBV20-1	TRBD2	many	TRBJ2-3	CSEEGLSSRPTDTQYF	TGCAGTGAAGAGGGACTAAGTTCCCGCCCCACAGATACGCAGTATTTT
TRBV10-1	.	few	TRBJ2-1	CASSRVGGYEQFF	TGCGCCAGCAGCCGCGTGGGGGGATATGAGCAGTTCTTC
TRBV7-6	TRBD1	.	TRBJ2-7	CASSRRTGAKYEQYF	TGTGCCAGCAGCAGACGGACAGGGGCGAAGTACGAGCAGTACTTC
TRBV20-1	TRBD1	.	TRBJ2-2	CSARRPGTGIGELFF	TGCAGTGCTAGGCGTCCCGGGACAGGGATCGGGGAGCTGTTTTTT
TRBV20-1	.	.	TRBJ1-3	CSARGLPNRGNTIYF	TGCAGTGCTCGCGGGCTGCCCAATCGGGGAAACACCATATATTTT
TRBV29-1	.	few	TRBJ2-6	CSVELGAGSSGANVLTF	TGCAGCGTTGAATTGGGGGCAGGGAGCTCTGGGGCCAACGTCCTGACTTTC
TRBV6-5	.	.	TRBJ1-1	CASSYSPGNTEAFF	TGTGCCAGCAGTTACTCGCCGGGGAACACTGAAGCTTTCTTT
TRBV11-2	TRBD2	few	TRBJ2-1	CASSLPPSGGYNEQFF	TGTGCCAGCAGCCTACCCCCGAGCGGGGGGTACAATGAGCAGTTCTTC
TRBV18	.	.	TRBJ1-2	CASSPETGDRTF	TGTGCCAGCTCACCAGAGACAGGAGATCGCACCTTC
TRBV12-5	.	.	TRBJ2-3	CASGTGTNTDTQYF	TGTGCTAGTGGTACAGGAACCAACACAGATACGCAGTATTTT
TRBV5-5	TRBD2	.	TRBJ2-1	CASSYSGGGALEQFF	TGTGCCAGCAGCTACTCGGGCGGGGGGGCCCTTGAGCAGTTCTTC
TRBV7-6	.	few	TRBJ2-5	CASSLEIWETQYF	TGTGCCAGCAGCTTAGAAATCTGGGAGACCCAGTACTTC
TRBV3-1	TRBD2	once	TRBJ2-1	CASSHTGTSGGPYYNEQFF	TGTGCCAGCAGCCATACCGGGACTAGCGGGGGCCCGTATTACAATGAGCAGTTCTTC
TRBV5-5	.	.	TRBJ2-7	CASRVGTSSSYEQYF	TGTGCCAGCAGGGTCGGGACCTCAAGCTCCTACGAGCAGTACTTC
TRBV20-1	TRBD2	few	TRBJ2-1	CSARSPSGGAMSWNEQFF	TGCAGTGCTAGAAGCCCTAGCGGGGGGGCAATGTCGTGGAATGAGCAGTTCTTC
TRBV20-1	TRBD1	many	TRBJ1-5	CSVLAYTGDGWSNQPQHF	TGCAGTGTTCTTGCGTATACAGGGGATGGTTGGAGCAATCAGCCCCAGCATTTT
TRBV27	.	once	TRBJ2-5	CASSLWSAARETQYF	TGTGCCAGCAGTTTATGGTCCGCAGCAAGAGAGACCCAGTACTTC
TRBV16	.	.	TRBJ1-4	CASSQWGLLNEKLFF	TGTGCCAGCAGCCAATGGGGTCTTCTTAATGAAAAACTGTTTTTT
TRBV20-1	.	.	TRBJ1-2	CSANPRNYGYTF	TGCAGTGCTAACCCCCGCAACTATGGCTACACCTTC
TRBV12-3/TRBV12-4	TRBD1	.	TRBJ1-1	CASSFGTGVEAFF	TGTGCCAGCAGTTTCGGGACAGGGGTTGAAGCTTTCTTT
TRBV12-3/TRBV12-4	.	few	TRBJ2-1	CASCRGLDNEQFF	TGTGCCAGCTGCCGGGGGCTAGACAATGAGCAGTTCTTC
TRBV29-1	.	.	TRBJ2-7	CSVVEGNEQYF	TGCAGCGTTGTAGAGGGAAACGAGCAGTACTTC
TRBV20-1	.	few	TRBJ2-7	CSAIKGRGHRGDEQYF	TGCAGTGCTATAAAAGGGCGGGGACACCGAGGGGACGAGCAGTACTTC
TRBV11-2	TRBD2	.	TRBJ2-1	CASSLRVAGSYNEQFF	TGTGCCAGCAGCTTAAGGGTAGCGGGTAGTTACAATGAGCAGTTCTTC
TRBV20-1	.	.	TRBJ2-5	CCWSHARGFQETQYF	TGCTGCTGGAGCCATGCCCGCGGCTTCCAAGAGACCCAGTACTTC
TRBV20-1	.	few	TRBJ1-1	CSARVRGTNTEAFF	TGCAGTGCTAGAGTTAGAGGAACTAACACTGAAGCTTTCTTT
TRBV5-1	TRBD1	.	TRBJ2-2	CASSLTGTGFGVDTGELFF	TGCGCCAGCAGCTTAACCGGGACAGGGTTCGGCGTGGACACCGGGGAGCTGTTTTTT
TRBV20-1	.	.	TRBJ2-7	CSAKDLVRSYEQYF	TGCAGTGCCAAGGATTTGGTTAGGTCCTACGAGCAGTACTTC
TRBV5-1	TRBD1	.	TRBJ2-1	CASTEGQSYNEQFF	TGCGCCAGCACTGAGGGACAGTCCTACAATGAGCAGTTCTTC
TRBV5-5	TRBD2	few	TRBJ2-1	CASSPLAGALNEQFF	TGTGCCAGCAGCCCGTTAGCGGGGGCCCTCAATGAGCAGTTCTTC
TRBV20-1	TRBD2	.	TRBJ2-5	CSAGTSGGSQYF	TGCAGTGCTGGAACTAGCGGGGGGTCCCAGTACTTC
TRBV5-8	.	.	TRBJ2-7	CASSLRSSGRIPQYF	TGTGCCAGCAGCTTGCGGAGTTCAGGTCGAATTCCGCAGTACTTC
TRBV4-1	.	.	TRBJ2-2	CASSRRGELFF	TGCGCCAGCAGCCGAAGAGGGGAGCTGTTTTTT
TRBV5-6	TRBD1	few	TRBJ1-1	CASSLQGSRGEAFF	TGTGCCAGCAGCTTACAGGGGTCAAGAGGTGAAGCTTTCTTT
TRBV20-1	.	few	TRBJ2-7	CSARHTGDQYYEQYF	TGCAGTGCTAGACACACCGGGGACCAATACTACGAGCAGTACTTC
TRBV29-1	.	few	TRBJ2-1	CSAEGWGEQFF	TGCAGCGCCGAGGGATGGGGAGAGCAGTTCTTC
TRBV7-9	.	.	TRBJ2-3	CASSLAGTTDTQYF	TGTGCCAGCAGCTTAGCAGGGACCACAGATACGCAGTATTTT
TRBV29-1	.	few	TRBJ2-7	CSVEGGNYEQYF	TGCAGCGTTGAAGGCGGGAACTACGAGCAGTACTTC
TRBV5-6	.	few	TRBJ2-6	CASSLGFSGANVLTF	TGTGCCAGCAGCCTGGGTTTCTCTGGGGCCAACGTCCTGACTTTC
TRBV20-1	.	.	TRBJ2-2	CSASRQGLDTGELFF	TGCAGTGCTAGCCGACAGGGACTAGACACCGGGGAGCTGTTTTTT
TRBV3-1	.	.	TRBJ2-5	CASSQDITEGPHGRETQYF	TGTGCCAGCAGCCAAGATATCACCGAGGGCCCACACGGTCGGGAGACCCAGTACTTC
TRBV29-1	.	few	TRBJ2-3	CSAVDGLDTDTQYF	TGCAGCGCCGTGGACGGACTGGACACAGATACGCAGTATTTT